The 31 T cell receptor beta chains listed next were all sequenced from one sample in a study of T cell responses to AZD1222 COVID-19 vaccine. Clones were read by immunoSEQ multiplex PCR, and TCRdb kept only the in-frame ones, dropping some. Of about 120,000 clones listed, roughly nine tenths are singletons. Here the sequenced sample was peripheral blood, taken on day 0 of AZD1222 vaccination. These TCRs come from an adult in good health.

J is TRBJ1-3 and V is TRBV24-1; no reliable D call. This CDR3 contains 16 residues. Per germline, CDR1 KGHDR and CDR2 SFDVKD. Deletions cut 0 bases from V and 1 base from J, with 9 bases between. In DNA, the CDR3 is TGTGCCACCAGTGATTTGGGGTGCGTTTCTGGAAACACCATATATTTT. It yields the protein CATSDLGCVSGNTIYF.

The chain recombines TRBV4-1 with TRBJ1-6; TRBD1 might be the D (6 bases). Deletions cut 0 bases from V and 11 bases from J, with 14 bases between. Looked up from germline, CDR1 is MGHRA and CDR2 is YSYEKL. The CDR3 runs to 15 residues. CDR3 sequence (DNA): TGCGCCAGCAGCCAAGAGGATGGGGGCAGTGCACCCCTCCACTTT. This translates into CASSQEDGGSAPLHF.

This rearrangement joins TRBV18 to TRBJ1-5; D gene unclear. Germline loops: CDR1 KGHSH, CDR2 LQKENI. V was shortened by 6 bases and J by 4 bases, with 10 bases between the two germline ends. The CDR3 covers 13 residues. CDR3 in amino acids: CASSPGPNQPQHF. The DNA of the CDR3 is TGTGCCAGCTCCCCAGGTCCGAATCAGCCCCAGCATTTT.

V usage is TRBV19 and J usage is TRBJ1-4; possibly TRBD1 for D (5 bases). The length of the CDR3 is 16 residues. Germline loops: CDR1 LNHDA, CDR2 SQIVND (reference sequence). V lost 7 bases to trimming and J lost 7 bases, with 22 bases between them. CDR3 residues: CASTPPGTFGREKLFF. CDR3 DNA: TGTGCCAGTACCCCGCCTGGGACTTTTGGGCGTGAAAAACTGTTTTTT.

The V call is TRBV5-1, the J call TRBJ1-1, with D tentatively TRBD1 (5 bases). The CDR3 runs 14 residues. V was shortened by 3 bases and J by 5 bases, with 14 bases between the two germline ends. Germline V gene sequence: CDR1 SGHRS, CDR2 YFSETQ. The DNA of the CDR3 is TGCGCCAGCAGCTCAGGGAATACGGAGACTGAAGCTTTCTTT. Translated: CASSSGNTETEAFF.

J is TRBJ1-4 and V is TRBV13, with a possible D match to TRBD1 (6 bases). Germline CDR1 reads PRHDT; CDR2 reads FYEKMQ (reference sequence). V was clipped by 4 bases and J by 7 bases, with 13 bases between them. The CDR3 spans 14 residues. The CDR3 here is CASSSRGGGEKLFF. The CDR3 DNA sequence: TGTGCCAGCAGCTCCAGGGGTGGAGGTGAAAAACTGTTTTTT.

The rearrangement uses TRBV11-2 and TRBJ2-7; D could derive from TRBD1 or TRBD2 (6 bases each). The CDR3 has 14 amino acids. Per germline, CDR1 SGHAT and CDR2 FQNNGV. V dropped 5 bases and J dropped 3 bases, with 14 bases sitting between them. Here the CDR3 reads CASSPTRGGYEQYF. DNA of the CDR3: TGTGCCAGCAGCCCAACCAGGGGAGGCTACGAGCAGTACTTC. The variable domain in full, completed from reference TRBV11-2 and TRBJ2-7, reads EAGVAQSPRYKIIEKRQSVAFWCNPISGHATLYWYQQILGQGPKLLIQFQNNGVVDDSQLPKDRFSAERLKGVDSTLKIQPAKLEDSAVYLCASSPTRGGYEQYFGPGTRLTVT.

The chain joins TRBV5-6 to TRBJ1-4; TRBD1 matches at 10 bases. There are 14 residues in the CDR3. After removal of 4 bases from V and 6 bases from J, the junction contained 3 bases not matched to a gene. CDR1 and CDR2 from the germline V gene are SGHDT and YYEEEE. CDR3: CASSQGQGYEKLFF. In DNA form, the CDR3 reads TGTGCCAGCAGCCAGGGACAGGGGTATGAAAAACTGTTTTTT.

The chain is built from TRBV5-5 and TRBJ1-3; D is undetermined. This CDR3 has 17 amino acids. Looked up from germline, CDR1 is SGHKS and CDR2 is YYEKEE (reference sequence). V shed 1 base and J shed 0 bases, with 14 bases lying between them. The CDR3 DNA is TGTGCCAGCAGCTTGTTCCTCCGATTGGACTCTGGAAACACCATATATTTT. It is translated as CASSLFLRLDSGNTIYF. Looking up the rest from reference TRBV5-5 and TRBJ1-3 gives the full variable domain: DAGVTQSPTHLIKTRGQQVTLRCSPISGHKSVSWYQQVLGQGPQFIFQYYEKEERGRGNFPDRFSARQFPNYSSELNVNALLLGDSALYLCASSLFLRLDSGNTIYFGEGSWLTVV.

This chain's CDR3 is CASSLAGQGYEQYF. The DNA of the CDR3 is TGTGCCAGCAGCCTCGCCGGACAGGGCTACGAGCAGTACTTC. The chain is built from TRBV9 and TRBJ2-7, with TRBD1 matching 8 bases. The CDR3 length is 14 residues. Per the germline V gene, CDR1 is SGDLS and CDR2 is YYNGEE. V lost 4 bases and J lost 3; bases outside the gene matches: 6.

The chain uses TRBV7-3 and TRBJ2-2; D unclear. This CDR3 is 18 amino acids long. Trimming took off 7 bases at V and 4 bases at J, with 25 bases between the two ends. Germline lookup yields CDR1 SGHTA and CDR2 FQGTGA. CDR3 sequence: CASTPQHPGPGFTGELFF. CDR3 coding DNA: TGTGCCAGCACCCCCCAGCATCCCGGCCCAGGATTCACCGGGGAGCTGTTTTTT.

This clone was detected a few times. The V and J genes are TRBV3-1 (or the pseudogene TRBV3-2) and TRBJ2-5; D remains unclear. In germline, CDR1 is LGHDT, CDR2 YNNKEL (reference sequence). The CDR3 totals 15 residues. Trimming removed 1 base from V and 4 bases from J, with 13 bases in between. The CDR3 nucleotides are TGTGCCAGCAGCCAAGCCGGGTCGGAGATAGAGACCCAGTACTTC. Its protein product is CASSQAGSEIETQYF.

The CDR3 bases are TGCAGCGTCACCCGGACTAGCGGTAGCACAGATACGCAGTATTTT. Protein: CSVTRTSGSTDTQYF. The gene calls are TRBV29-1 and TRBJ2-3, with TRBD2 matching over 10 bases. The CDR3 spans 15 residues. The germline gives CDR1 SQVTM, CDR2 ANQGSEA. Trimming removed 6 bases from V and 0 bases from J; junction bases left unmatched: 6.

This clone occurred a few times. V usage is TRBV9 and J usage is TRBJ1-6, with D unresolved. CDR3 length equals 16 residues. Trimming stripped 0 bases from V and 0 bases from J, with 7 bases between. The germline V gene encodes CDR1 SGDLS and CDR2 YYNGEE. The CDR3, as DNA: TGTGCCAGCAGCGTAGCCCCGAGCTCCTATAATTCACCCCTCCACTTT. It codes for CASSVAPSSYNSPLHF.

The V call is TRBV24-1, the J call TRBJ2-3, with TRBD2 identical over 7 bases. The germline CDR1 and CDR2 sequences are KGHDR and SFDVKD. There are 15 residues in the CDR3. V lost 5 bases and J lost 1; bases outside the gene matches: 5. CDR3 protein: CATSGEAGGTDTQYF. CDR3 nucleotide sequence: TGTGCCACCAGTGGCGAGGCGGGAGGCACAGATACGCAGTATTTT.

This clone was found once. This chain links TRBV27 with TRBJ2-3, with 12 bases identical to TRBD2. Germline V CDR1 and CDR2: MNHEY, SMNVEV (reference sequence). The J segment lost 5 bases and the V segment lost 0 bases, leaving 3 bases of the junction unmatched. CDR3 size: 16 residues. CDR3: CASSLSLAGGLDTQYF. The CDR3 DNA sequence: TGTGCCAGCAGTTTATCCCTAGCGGGAGGGTTAGATACGCAGTATTTT.

The V gene is TRBV2, the J gene TRBJ1-4, with a tentative D call TRBD1 (5 bases). The CDR3 loop spans 12 amino acids. Trimming took 6 bases from V and 5 from J, leaving 7 bases between them. Germline V gene sequence: CDR1 SNHLY, CDR2 FYNNEI. CDR3 protein: CASRWDNEKLFF. Written as DNA, the CDR3 is TGTGCCAGCAGGTGGGACAATGAAAAACTGTTTTTT.

The V gene is TRBV6-2 or TRBV6-3, the J gene TRBJ2-1; no firm D call. CDR1 and CDR2 from the germline V gene are MNHEY and SVGEGT. The CDR3 sequence is 18 residues long. Trimming took off 2 bases at V and 0 bases at J, with 17 bases between the two ends. CDR3 in amino acids: CASSYPGKSAISYNEQFF. CDR3 coding DNA: TGTGCCAGCAGTTACCCGGGTAAGAGCGCCATCTCCTACAATGAGCAGTTCTTC.

The chain recombines TRBV12-5 with TRBJ2-7; weak D call: TRBD1 (6 bases). V gave up 1 base and J gave up 4 bases, with 8 bases separating them. The CDR3 is 13 amino acids. The germline gives CDR1 LGHNT, CDR2 FRNRAP. CDR3 sequence: CASGLGQEYEQYF. CDR3 DNA: TGTGCTAGTGGTTTGGGACAGGAGTACGAGCAGTACTTC.

This clone has just a few counts. This chain links TRBV3-1 (or the pseudogene TRBV3-2) with TRBJ1-1, with 8 positions matching TRBD1. The V segment lost 4 bases and the J segment 5 bases; nucleotides outside the gene matches: 6. This CDR3 has 14 amino acids. Germline loops: CDR1 LGHDT, CDR2 YNNKEL (reference sequence). The CDR3 spells CASSRARGRTEAFF. DNA of the CDR3: TGTGCCAGCAGCCGAGCCAGGGGGCGAACTGAAGCTTTCTTT.

The gene calls are TRBV11-2 and TRBJ1-6; TRBD1 might be the D (5 bases). Germline values: CDR1 SGHAT, CDR2 FQNNGV. The CDR3 consists of 13 residues. V lost 3 bases to trimming and J lost 12 bases, with 12 bases between them. CDR3 residues: CASSLGPGRPLHF. As DNA, the CDR3 is TGTGCCAGCAGCTTGGGACCTGGGAGACCCCTCCACTTT.

The chain has TRBV28 and TRBJ1-2; D unresolved. V was clipped by 6 bases and J by 4 bases, with 12 bases between them. Germline CDR1 reads MDHEN; CDR2 reads SYDVKM. This CDR3 has 13 amino acids. CDR3 sequence reads: CASSSGERYGYTF. CDR3 coding DNA: TGTGCCAGCAGCTCGGGAGAGCGCTATGGCTACACCTTC.

The chain employs TRBV9 and TRBJ2-1; D is unclear. There are 19 residues in the CDR3. Germline V gene lookup returns CDR1 SGDLS and CDR2 YYNGEE. Trimming pared 1 base from V and 0 bases from J, leaving 20 bases between. CDR3 protein: CASSVTSLWQTSSYNEQFF. In DNA, the CDR3 is TGTGCCAGCAGCGTAACTTCTTTGTGGCAAACGAGCTCCTACAATGAGCAGTTCTTC. Filled out from reference TRBV9 and TRBJ2-1, the complete variable domain reads DSGVTQTPKHLITATGQRVTLRCSPRSGDLSVYWYQQSLDQGLQFLIQYYNGEERAKGNILERFSAQQFPDLHSELNLSSLELGDSALYFCASSVTSLWQTSSYNEQFFGPGTRLTVL.

This chain links TRBV29-1 with TRBJ2-1; 11 positions agree with TRBD1. This CDR3 has 13 amino acids. The V gene's germline CDR1 is SQVTM and CDR2 ANQGSEA. V was clipped by 7 bases and J by 8 bases; unmatched bases: 7. The chain's CDR3 is CSGRTGGGYEQFF. CDR3 DNA sequence: TGCAGCGGGAGGACAGGGGGCGGCTATGAGCAGTTCTTC.

In nucleotides, the CDR3 is TGTGCCAGCACCCTAGAGTGGGGGACACACAATGAGCAGTTCTTC. Amino acid sequence: CASTLEWGTHNEQFF. V gene TRBV6-6 combines with J gene TRBJ2-1; perhaps TRBD1 as D (6 bases). V was clipped by 7 bases and J by 5 bases, with 18 bases between them. The CDR3 has 15 residues. Germline V gene lookup returns CDR1 MNHNY and CDR2 SVGAGI (reference sequence).

This clone appeared a single time. V is TRBV6-1 and J is TRBJ2-2; a possible D gene is TRBD1 (5 bases). The CDR3 has 14 amino acids. V was cut by 3 bases and J by 3 bases, with 8 bases left in between. In germline, CDR1 is MNHNS, CDR2 SASEGT. This chain's CDR3 is CASSDRADTGELFF. For the CDR3, the DNA is TGTGCCAGCAGTGACAGGGCAGACACCGGGGAGCTGTTTTTT.

The chain uses TRBV30 and TRBJ1-2; D uncertain. CDR3 length: 17 residues. Per the germline V gene, CDR1 is GTSNPN and CDR2 is SVGIG (reference sequence). Between the trimmed V and J ends, which lost 4 bases and 3 bases, there was a span of 24 bases. The DNA of the CDR3 is TGTGCCTGGAATCGGCTTAGGAAGGATCTCTCCTACTATGGCTACACCTTC. It is translated as CAWNRLRKDLSYYGYTF.

The chain combines TRBV28 with TRBJ1-5; 11 bases agree with TRBD1. V shed 6 bases, J shed 7 bases, and the junction held 8 bases outside the gene matches. Looked up from germline, CDR1 is MDHEN and CDR2 is SYDVKM. This CDR3 comprises 15 residues. CDR3 protein: CASRADRGRIQPQHF. The CDR3 nucleotides are TGTGCCAGCAGGGCGGACAGGGGGCGCATCCAGCCCCAGCATTTT.

The chain has TRBV6-6 and TRBJ1-1; D remains ambiguous. Germline V gene data show CDR1 as MNHNY and CDR2 as SVGAGI (reference sequence). The CDR3 covers 13 residues. V lost 2 bases and J lost 6, with 10 bases in between. CDR3 residues: CASSYPSDPEAFF. CDR3 bases: TGTGCCAGCAGTTACCCGTCTGACCCTGAAGCTTTCTTT.

V gene TRBV6-6 combines with J gene TRBJ1-5, with D unclear. Per the germline V gene, CDR1 is MNHNY and CDR2 is SVGAGI (reference sequence). This CDR3 has 15 amino acids. Trimming left V 10 bases short and J 1 base short, with 17 bases between. Here the CDR3 DNA reads TGTGCCATCGCCGGCGGGATAGGGAGCAATCAGCCCCAGCATTTT. It is translated as CAIAGGIGSNQPQHF.

V gene TRBV3-1 (or the pseudogene TRBV3-2) combines with J gene TRBJ2-3; 8 bases fit TRBD1. This CDR3 spans 15 amino acids. The ends lost 4 bases at V and 3 bases at J; junction bases unmatched: 6. The germline CDR1 and CDR2 sequences are LGHDT and YNNKEL (reference sequence). CDR3: CASSLSGTGTDTQYF. Written as DNA, the CDR3 is TGTGCCAGCAGCCTTTCCGGGACAGGTACAGATACGCAGTATTTT.